Sequencing of this T cell receptor (beta chain) was carried out in a study of CD8+ T cells in alopecia areata. About the study: Those treated were given oral tofacitinib at 5 to 10 mg twice daily. Disease severity was quantified as SALT score of affected scalp area. Study results and limitations: Just one nonresponder means the tie between baseline CD8+ expansion and response stays uncertain.

V trimming: 5 bases; J trimming: 2 bases; junction bases outside the gene matches: 8. From germline, CDR1 is SGHAT and CDR2 FQNNGV. The CDR3 length is 15 residues. Treatment in this sample: oral pan-JAK inhibitor, 5-10 mg twice daily. Patients with alopecia areata provided lesional scalp punch biopsies as well as peripheral blood. The authors extracted RNA and reverse transcribed it into cDNA as the sequencing template. The data were produced by immunoSEQ multiplex PCR, yet TCRdb's version contains in-frame clones alone and is incomplete. The repertoire includes 200,000 to 250,000 clones, roughly two fifths of them detected once, and about 2.4% sits in the top ten. Concerning this clone: As yet, its antigen is unknown.

The gene calls are TRBV11-2 and TRBJ2-5; 7 bases line up with TRBD1. Source: CD4+ T cells sorted from blood, taken at approximately week 36, from a patient treated with tofacitinib. The TCR comes from a human donor with alopecia areata. CDR3 protein: CASSHAAGGQETQYF. In nucleotides, the CDR3 is TGTGCCAGCAGCCATGCGGCAGGGGGTCAAGAGACCCAGTACTTC.